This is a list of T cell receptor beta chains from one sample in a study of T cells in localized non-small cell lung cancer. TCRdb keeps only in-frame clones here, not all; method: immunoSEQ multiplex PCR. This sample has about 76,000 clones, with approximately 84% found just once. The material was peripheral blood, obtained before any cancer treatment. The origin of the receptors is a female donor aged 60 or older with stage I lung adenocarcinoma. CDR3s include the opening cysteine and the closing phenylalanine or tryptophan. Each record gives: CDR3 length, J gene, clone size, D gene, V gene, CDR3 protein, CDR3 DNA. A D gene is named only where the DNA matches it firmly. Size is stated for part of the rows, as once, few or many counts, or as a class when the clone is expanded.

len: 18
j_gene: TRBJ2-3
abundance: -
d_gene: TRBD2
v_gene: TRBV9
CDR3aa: CASSAGLATAISTDTQYF
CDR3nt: TGTGCCAGCAGCGCGGGACTAGCGACCGCCATTAGCACAGATACGCAGTATTTT

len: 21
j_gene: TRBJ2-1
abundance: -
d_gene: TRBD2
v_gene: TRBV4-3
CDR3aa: CASSQDHRTSGRLSSYNEQFF
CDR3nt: TGCGCCAGCAGCCAAGATCATAGGACTAGCGGGAGGCTAAGCTCCTACAATGAGCAGTTCTTC

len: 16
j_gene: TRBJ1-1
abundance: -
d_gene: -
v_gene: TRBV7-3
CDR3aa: CASSPASRDMNTEAFF
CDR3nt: TGTGCCAGCAGCCCAGCCTCCAGGGATATGAACACTGAAGCTTTCTTT

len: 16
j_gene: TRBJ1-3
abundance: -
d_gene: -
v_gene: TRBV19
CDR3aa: CASINTRVSSGNTIYF
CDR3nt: TGTGCCAGCATAAACACACGGGTGAGCTCTGGAAACACCATATATTTT

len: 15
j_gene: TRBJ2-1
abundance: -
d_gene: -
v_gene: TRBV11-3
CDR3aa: CASSRRTGLNNEQFF
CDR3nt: TGTGCCAGCAGCAGAAGGACAGGACTAAACAATGAGCAGTTCTTC

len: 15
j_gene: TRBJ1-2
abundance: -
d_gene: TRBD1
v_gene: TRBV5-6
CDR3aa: CASSFGTGVGYGYTF
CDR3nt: TGTGCCAGCAGCTTCGGGACAGGGGTCGGCTATGGCTACACCTTC

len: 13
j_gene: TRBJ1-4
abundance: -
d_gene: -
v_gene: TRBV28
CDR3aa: CATTIMGDEKLFF
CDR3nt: TGTGCCACTACGATCATGGGGGATGAAAAACTGTTTTTT

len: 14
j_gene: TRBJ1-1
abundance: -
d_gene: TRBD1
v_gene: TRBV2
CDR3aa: CASSPGQGLAEAFF
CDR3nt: TGTGCCAGCAGTCCGGGACAGGGGTTGGCTGAAGCTTTCTTT

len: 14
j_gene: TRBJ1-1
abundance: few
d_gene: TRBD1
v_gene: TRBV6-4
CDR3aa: CASSPGQPSTEAFF
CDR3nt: TGTGCCAGCAGCCCGGGACAGCCCAGCACTGAAGCTTTCTTT

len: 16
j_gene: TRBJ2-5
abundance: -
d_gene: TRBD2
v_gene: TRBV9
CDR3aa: CASSVASGGSQETQYF
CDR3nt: TGTGCCAGCAGCGTAGCTAGCGGGGGGTCCCAAGAGACCCAGTACTTC

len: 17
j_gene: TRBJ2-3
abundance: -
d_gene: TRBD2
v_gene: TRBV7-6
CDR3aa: CASSPGTSGLGADTQYF
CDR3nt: TGTGCCAGCAGCCCAGGGACTAGCGGGTTAGGGGCAGATACGCAGTATTTT

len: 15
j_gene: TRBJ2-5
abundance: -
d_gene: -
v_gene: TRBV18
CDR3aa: CASSPNGRAQETQYF
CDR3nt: TGTGCCAGCTCACCCAACGGACGTGCCCAAGAGACCCAGTACTTC

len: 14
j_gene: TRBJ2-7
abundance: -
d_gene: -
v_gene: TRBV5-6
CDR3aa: CASSLAGVDYEQYF
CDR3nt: TGTGCCAGCAGCTTGGCAGGGGTAGACTACGAGCAGTACTTC

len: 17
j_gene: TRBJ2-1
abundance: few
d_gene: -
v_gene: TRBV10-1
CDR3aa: CATRPPRQGASYNEQFF
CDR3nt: TGCGCCACCAGACCACCCCGCCAAGGGGCCTCCTACAATGAGCAGTTCTTC

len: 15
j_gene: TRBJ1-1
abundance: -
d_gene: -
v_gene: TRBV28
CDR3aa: CASSLGGFMNTEAFF
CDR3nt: TGTGCCAGCAGCTTGGGGGGGTTCATGAACACTGAAGCTTTCTTT

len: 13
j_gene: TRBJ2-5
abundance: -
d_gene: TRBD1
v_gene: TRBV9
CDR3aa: CASSGGQIGTQYF
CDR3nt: TGTGCCAGCAGCGGGGGACAGATAGGGACCCAGTACTTC

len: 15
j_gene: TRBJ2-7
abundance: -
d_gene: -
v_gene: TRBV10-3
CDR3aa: CAISESVRGNYEQYF
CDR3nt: TGTGCCATCAGTGAAAGTGTCAGGGGAAACTACGAGCAGTACTTC

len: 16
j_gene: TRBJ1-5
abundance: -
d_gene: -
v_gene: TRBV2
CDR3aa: CASSLDGSYSNQPQHF
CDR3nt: TGTGCCAGCAGTCTCGACGGATCCTATAGCAATCAGCCCCAGCATTTT

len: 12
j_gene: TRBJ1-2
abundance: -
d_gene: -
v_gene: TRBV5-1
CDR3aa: CASSFSNYGYTF
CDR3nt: TGCGCCAGCAGCTTTTCCAACTATGGCTACACCTTC

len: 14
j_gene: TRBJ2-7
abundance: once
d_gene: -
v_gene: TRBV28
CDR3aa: CASREGGRDKEQYF
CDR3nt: TGTGCCAGCCGCGAAGGGGGGCGGGACAAGGAGCAGTACTTC

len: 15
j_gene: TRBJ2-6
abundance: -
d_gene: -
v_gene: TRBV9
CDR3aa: CASSVGSSGANVLTF
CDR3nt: TGTGCCAGCAGCGTTGGCAGCTCTGGGGCCAACGTCCTGACTTTC

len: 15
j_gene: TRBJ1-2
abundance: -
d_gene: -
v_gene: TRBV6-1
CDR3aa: CASSTNRDSFYGYTF
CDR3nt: TGTGCCAGCAGTACTAACCGGGACTCCTTCTATGGCTACACCTTC

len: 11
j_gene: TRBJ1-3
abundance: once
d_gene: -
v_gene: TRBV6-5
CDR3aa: CASSYGNTIYF
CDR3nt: TGTGCCAGCAGTTATGGAAACACCATATATTTT

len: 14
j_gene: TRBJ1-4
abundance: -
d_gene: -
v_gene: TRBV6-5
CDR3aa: CASSRDLGPLELFF
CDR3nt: TGTGCCAGCAGCCGGGACTTGGGCCCATTGGAACTGTTTTTT

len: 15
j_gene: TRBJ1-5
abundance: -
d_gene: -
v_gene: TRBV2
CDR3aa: CASSRQAYSNQPQHF
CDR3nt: TGTGCCAGCAGTCGACAGGCCTATAGCAATCAGCCCCAGCATTTT

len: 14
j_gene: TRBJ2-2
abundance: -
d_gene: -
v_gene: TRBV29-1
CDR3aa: CSAVREGHTGELFF
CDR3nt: TGCAGCGCCGTCCGTGAGGGACACACCGGGGAGCTGTTTTTT

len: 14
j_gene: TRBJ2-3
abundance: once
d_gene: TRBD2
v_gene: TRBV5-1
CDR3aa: CASRTTSATDTQYF
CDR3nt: TGCGCCAGCAGAACGACTAGCGCGACAGATACGCAGTATTTT

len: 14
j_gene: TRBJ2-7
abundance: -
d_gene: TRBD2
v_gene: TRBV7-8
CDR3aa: CASSLTPVGGKQYF
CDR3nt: TGTGCCAGCAGCTTAACCCCCGTCGGGGGGAAGCAGTACTTC

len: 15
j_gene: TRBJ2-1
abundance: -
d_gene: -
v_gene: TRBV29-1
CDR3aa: CSVVGGNSPYNEQFF
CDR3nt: TGCAGCGTTGTAGGAGGGAACTCCCCTTACAATGAGCAGTTCTTC

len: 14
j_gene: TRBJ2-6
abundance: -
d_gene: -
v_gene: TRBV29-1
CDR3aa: CSVGEASGANVLTF
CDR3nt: TGCAGCGTTGGGGAGGCCTCTGGGGCCAACGTCCTGACTTTC

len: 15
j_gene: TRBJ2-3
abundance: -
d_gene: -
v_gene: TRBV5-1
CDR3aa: CASSLIDRYTDTQYF
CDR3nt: TGCGCCAGCAGCTTGATTGACAGGTACACAGATACGCAGTATTTT

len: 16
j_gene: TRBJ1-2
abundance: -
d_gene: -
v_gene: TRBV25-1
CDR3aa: CASSETGKGGHYGYTF
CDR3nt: TGTGCCAGCAGTGAAACGGGTAAAGGGGGACACTATGGCTACACCTTC

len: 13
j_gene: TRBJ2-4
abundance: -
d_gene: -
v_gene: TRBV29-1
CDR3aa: CSVEPEWGDIQYF
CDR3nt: TGCAGCGTTGAACCTGAGTGGGGGGACATTCAGTACTTC

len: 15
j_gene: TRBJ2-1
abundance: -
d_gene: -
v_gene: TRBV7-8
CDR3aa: CASSPLVGGQGEQFF
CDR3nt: TGTGCCAGCAGCCCACTAGTAGGGGGGCAAGGGGAGCAGTTCTTC

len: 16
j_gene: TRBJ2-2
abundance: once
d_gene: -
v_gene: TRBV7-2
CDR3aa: CASSLGYSSNTGELFF
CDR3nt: TGTGCCAGCAGCTTAGGTTATTCCTCGAACACCGGGGAGCTGTTTTTT

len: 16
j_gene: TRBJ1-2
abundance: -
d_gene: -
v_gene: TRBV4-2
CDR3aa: CASSQDFGPFGYGYTF
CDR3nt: TGTGCCAGCAGCCAAGATTTCGGTCCTTTCGGCTATGGCTACACCTTC

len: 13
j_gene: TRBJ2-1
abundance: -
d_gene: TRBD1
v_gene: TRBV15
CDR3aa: CAASRRQGTEQFF
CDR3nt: TGTGCCGCCAGCCGAAGACAGGGTACTGAGCAGTTCTTC

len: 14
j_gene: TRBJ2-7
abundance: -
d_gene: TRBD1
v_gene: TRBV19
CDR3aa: CASSTTGASYEQYF
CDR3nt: TGTGCCAGTAGTACGACAGGGGCCTCCTACGAGCAGTACTTC

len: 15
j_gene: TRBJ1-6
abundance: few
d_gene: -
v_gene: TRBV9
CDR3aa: CASSVGGAINSPLHF
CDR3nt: TGTGCCAGCAGCGTAGGAGGGGCGATTAATTCACCCCTCCACTTT